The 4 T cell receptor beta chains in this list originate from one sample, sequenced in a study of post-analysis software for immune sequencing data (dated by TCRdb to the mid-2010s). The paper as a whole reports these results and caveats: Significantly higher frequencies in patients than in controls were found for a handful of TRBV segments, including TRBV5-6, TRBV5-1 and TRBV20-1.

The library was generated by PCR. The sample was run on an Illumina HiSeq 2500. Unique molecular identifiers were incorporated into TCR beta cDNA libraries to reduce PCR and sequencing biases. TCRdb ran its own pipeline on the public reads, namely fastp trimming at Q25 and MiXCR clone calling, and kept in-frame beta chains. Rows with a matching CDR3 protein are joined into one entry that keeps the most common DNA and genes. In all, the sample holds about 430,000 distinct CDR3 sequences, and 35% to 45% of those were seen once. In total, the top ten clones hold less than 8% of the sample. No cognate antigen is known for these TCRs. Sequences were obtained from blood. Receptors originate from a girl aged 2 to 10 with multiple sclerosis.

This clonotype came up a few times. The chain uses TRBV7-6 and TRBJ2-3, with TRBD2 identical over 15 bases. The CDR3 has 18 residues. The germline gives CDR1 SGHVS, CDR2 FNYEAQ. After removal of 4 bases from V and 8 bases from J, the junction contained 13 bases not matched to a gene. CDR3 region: CASSSRPGLAGGRGTQYF. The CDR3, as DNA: TGTGCCAGCAGCTCCCGACCCGGACTAGCGGGGGGGCGGGGTACGCAGTATTTT.

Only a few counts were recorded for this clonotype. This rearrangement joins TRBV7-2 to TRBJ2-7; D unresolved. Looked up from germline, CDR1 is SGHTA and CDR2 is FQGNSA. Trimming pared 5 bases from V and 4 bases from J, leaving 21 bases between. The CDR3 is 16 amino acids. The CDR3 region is CASSPPPLGLGYEQYF. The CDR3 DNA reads TGTGCCAGCAGCCCGCCCCCCCTGGGCCTCGGTTACGAGCAGTACTTC.

The CDR3 nucleotides read TGCGCCAGCAGCCCCGGACTAGCGGGGGGCCGCCCCAGCACAGATACGCAGTATTTT. The encoded protein is CASSPGLAGGRPSTDTQYF. The J gene is TRBJ2-3, the V gene TRBV5-1, with 14 bases that match TRBD2. The trim removed 4 bases at V and 0 bases at J, leaving 10 bases unmatched. Germline V lookup: CDR1 SGHRS, CDR2 YFSETQ. The CDR3 is 19 amino acids. Combining the CDR3 with reference TRBV5-1 and TRBJ2-3 gives the whole variable domain KAGVTQTPRYLIKTRGQQVTLSCSPISGHRSVSWYQQTPGQGLQFLFEYFSETQRNKGNFPGRFSGRQFSNSRSEMNVSTLELGDSALYLCASSPGLAGGRPSTDTQYFGPGTRLTVL.

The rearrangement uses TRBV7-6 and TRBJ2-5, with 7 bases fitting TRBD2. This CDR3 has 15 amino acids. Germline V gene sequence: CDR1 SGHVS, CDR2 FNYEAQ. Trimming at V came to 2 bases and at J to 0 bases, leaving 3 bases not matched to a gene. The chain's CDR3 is CASSLRGGYQETQYF. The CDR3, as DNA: TGTGCCAGCAGCTTACGGGGAGGGTACCAAGAGACCCAGTACTTC.